Below, 3 T cell receptor beta chains from the same sample are listed, as sequenced in a study of T cell repertoires in cytomegalovirus infection. TCRdb re-analysed the reads in MiXCR, keeping a single row per CDR3 protein. The sample has about 150,000 distinct CDR3 sequences; around 32% are singletons. No antigens are known for them. Here the sequenced sample was CD8+ T cells from cultured PBMCs, taken from culture after CMV antigen stimulation. These receptor sequences come from a human donor in good health (CMV status not recorded). Some clones in this sample may be carry-over from other donors' samples.

Points on this clonotype: This sequence may be a read error, since a much larger clone differs from it by one base. The chain carries TRBV7-3 and TRBJ1-1; 10 positions agree with TRBD1. Germline V CDR1 and CDR2: SGHTA, FQGTGA. This CDR3 is 16 amino acids long. The CDR3 DNA follows: TGTACCATCTTAGGGTCCAGGACAGGGGGAGACACTGAAGCTTTCTTT. Its translation: CTILGSRTGGDTEAFF.

V is TRBV20-1 and J is TRBJ1-5, with unresolved D. V lost 7 bases and J 4 bases, leaving 23 bases between the germline ends. This CDR3 contains 16 residues. Germline V lookup: CDR1 DFQATT, CDR2 SNEGSKA (reference sequence). The CDR3 reads CSGVLEDERVNQPQHF. The CDR3 coding sequence is TGCAGTGGTGTTTTGGAAGACGAGAGGGTTAATCAGCCCCAGCATTTT.

V usage is TRBV12-3 or TRBV12-4 and J usage is TRBJ1-2, with D hard to call. The CDR3 is 13 residues long. V lost 3 bases to trimming and J lost 4 bases, with 9 bases between them. The CDR3 region has the DNA TGTGCCAGCAGTTTTGGCAGCTTCTATGGCTACACCTTC. It translates to CASSFGSFYGYTF.